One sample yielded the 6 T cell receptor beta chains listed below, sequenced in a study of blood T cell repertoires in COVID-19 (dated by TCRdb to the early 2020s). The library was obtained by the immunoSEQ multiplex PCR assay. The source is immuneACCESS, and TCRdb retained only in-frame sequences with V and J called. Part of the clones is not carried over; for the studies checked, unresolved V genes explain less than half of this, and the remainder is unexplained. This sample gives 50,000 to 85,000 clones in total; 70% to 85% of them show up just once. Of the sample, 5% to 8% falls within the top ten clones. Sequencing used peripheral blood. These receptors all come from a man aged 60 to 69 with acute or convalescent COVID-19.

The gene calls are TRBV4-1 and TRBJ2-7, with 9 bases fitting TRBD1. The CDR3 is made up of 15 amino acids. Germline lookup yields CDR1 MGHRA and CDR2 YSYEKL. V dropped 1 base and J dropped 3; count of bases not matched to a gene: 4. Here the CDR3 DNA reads TGCGCCAGCAGCCAAGTCCGGGGACAGGGCTACGAGCAGTACTTC. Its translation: CASSQVRGQGYEQYF.

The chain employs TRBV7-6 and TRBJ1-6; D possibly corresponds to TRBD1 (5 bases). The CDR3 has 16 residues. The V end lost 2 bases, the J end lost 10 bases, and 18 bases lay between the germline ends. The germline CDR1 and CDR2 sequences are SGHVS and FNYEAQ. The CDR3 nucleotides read TGTGCCAGCAGCTTAATGGCGGACACCGTTGGATCACCCCTCCACTTT. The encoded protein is CASSLMADTVGSPLHF.

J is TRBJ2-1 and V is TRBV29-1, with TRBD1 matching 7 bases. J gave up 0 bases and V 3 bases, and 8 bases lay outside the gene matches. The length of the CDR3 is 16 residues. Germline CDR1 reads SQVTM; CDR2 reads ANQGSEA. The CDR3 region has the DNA TGCAGCGTTGAGGACGACCGGGACAGCTCCTACAATGAGCAGTTCTTC. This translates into CSVEDDRDSSYNEQFF.

In nucleotides, the CDR3 is TGTGCCTGGAGTCGACAGTCGAACTATGGCTACACCTTC. This sequence encodes CAWSRQSNYGYTF. The V gene is TRBV30, the J gene TRBJ1-2; D is perhaps TRBD1 (5 bases). CDR3 length: 13 amino acids. The V and J ends lost 2 bases and 2 bases respectively, with 9 bases between them. Germline V gives CDR1 GTSNPN, CDR2 SVGIG (reference sequence).

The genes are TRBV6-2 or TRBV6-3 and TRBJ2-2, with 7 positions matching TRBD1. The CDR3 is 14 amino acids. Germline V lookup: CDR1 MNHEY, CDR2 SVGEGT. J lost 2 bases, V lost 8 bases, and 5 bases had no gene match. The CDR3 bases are TGTGCCAGCGGCCGACAGGGAAACACCGGGGAGCTGTTTTTT. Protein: CASGRQGNTGELFF.

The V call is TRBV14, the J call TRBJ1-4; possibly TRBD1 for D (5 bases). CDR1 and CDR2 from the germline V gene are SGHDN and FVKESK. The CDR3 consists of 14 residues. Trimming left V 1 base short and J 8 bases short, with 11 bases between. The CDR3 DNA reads TGTGCCAGCAGCCAAGGTGGGGCCGGAGAAAAACTGTTTTTT. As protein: CASSQGGAGEKLFF.